What follows is one TCR beta chain and its context. This sample is drawn from a study of T-cell memory formation after mild COVID-19. This CDR3 comprises 10 residues. Germline V gene data show CDR1 as MNHEY and CDR2 as SVGAGI. The V and J ends lost 8 bases and 4 bases respectively, with 5 bases between them. TCRdb fed the 5' RACE reads into MiXCR, producing one record per CDR3 protein. Here the sample spans 120,000 to 150,000 distinct CDR3 sequences, about 5.5% being singletons. Sequencing input: PBMCs or a T cell subset sorted from them (not recorded which). The receptor was isolated from an adult woman who had mild COVID-19 (a few samples of this study predate the infection). Cell type and time point are not known. V usage is TRBV6-5 and J usage is TRBJ2-5, with D tentatively TRBD2 (5 bases). The CDR3 DNA sequence: TGTGCCAGCGGAGGAGAGACCCAGTACTTC. It yields the protein CASGGETQYF.